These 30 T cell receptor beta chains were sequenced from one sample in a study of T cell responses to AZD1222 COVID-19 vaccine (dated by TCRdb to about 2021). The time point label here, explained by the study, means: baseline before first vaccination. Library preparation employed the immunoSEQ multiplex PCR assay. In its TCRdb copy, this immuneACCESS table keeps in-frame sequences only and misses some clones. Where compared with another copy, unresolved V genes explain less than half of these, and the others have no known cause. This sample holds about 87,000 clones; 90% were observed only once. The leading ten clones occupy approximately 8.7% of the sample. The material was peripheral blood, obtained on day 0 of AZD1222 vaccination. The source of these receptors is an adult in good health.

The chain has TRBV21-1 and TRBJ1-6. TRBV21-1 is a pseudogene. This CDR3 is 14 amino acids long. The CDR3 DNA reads TGTGCCAGCAGGGGTTCCGAGTCGAATTCACCCCTCCACTTT. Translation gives CASRGSESNSPLHF.

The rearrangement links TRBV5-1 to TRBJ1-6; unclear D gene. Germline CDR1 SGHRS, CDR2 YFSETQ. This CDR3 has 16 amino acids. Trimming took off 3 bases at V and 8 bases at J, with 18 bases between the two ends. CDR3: CASSSSTGQQHSPLHF. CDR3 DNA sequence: TGCGCCAGCAGCTCATCGACCGGTCAGCAGCATTCACCCCTCCACTTT.

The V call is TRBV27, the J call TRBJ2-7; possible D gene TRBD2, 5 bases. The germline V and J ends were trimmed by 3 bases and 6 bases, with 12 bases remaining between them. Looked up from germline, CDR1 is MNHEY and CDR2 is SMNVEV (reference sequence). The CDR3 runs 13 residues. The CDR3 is CASSLSGWGEQYF. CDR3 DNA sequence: TGTGCCAGCAGTTTGTCGGGGTGGGGCGAGCAGTACTTC.

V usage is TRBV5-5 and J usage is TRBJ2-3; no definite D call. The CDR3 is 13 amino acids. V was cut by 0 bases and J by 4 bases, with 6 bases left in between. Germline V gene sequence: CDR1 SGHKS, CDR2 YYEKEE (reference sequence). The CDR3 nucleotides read TGTGCCAGCAGCTTGGCCCCGCCAGATACGCAGTATTTT. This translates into CASSLAPPDTQYF. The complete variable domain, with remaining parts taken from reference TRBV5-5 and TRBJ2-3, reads DAGVTQSPTHLIKTRGQQVTLRCSPISGHKSVSWYQQVLGQGPQFIFQYYEKEERGRGNFPDRFSARQFPNYSSELNVNALLLGDSALYLCASSLAPPDTQYFGPGTRLTVL.

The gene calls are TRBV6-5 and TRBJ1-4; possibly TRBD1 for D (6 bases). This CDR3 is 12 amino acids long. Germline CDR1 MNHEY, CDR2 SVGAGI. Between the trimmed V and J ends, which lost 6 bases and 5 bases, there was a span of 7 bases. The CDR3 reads CASSGQNEKLFF. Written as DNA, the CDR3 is TGTGCCAGCAGCGGACAGAATGAAAAACTGTTTTTT.

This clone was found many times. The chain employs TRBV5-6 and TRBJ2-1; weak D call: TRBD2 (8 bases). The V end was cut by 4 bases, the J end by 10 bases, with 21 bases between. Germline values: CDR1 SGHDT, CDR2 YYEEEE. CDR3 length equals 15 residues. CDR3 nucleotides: TGTGCCAGCAGCCGGATGGGACAGCGGGGGTGGGAGCAGTTCTTC. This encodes CASSRMGQRGWEQFF.

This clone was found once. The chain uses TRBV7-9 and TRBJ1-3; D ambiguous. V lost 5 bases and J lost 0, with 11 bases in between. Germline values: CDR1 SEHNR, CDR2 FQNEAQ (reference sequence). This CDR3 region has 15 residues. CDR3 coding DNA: TGTGCCAGCAGCCCGCAGGCTCTCTCTGGAAACACCATATATTTT. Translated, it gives CASSPQALSGNTIYF. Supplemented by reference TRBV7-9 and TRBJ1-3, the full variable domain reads DTGVSQNPRHKITKRGQNVTFRCDPISEHNRLYWYRQTLGQGPEFLTYFQNEAQLEKSRLLSDRFSAERPKGSFSTLEIQRTEQGDSAMYLCASSPQALSGNTIYFGEGSWLTVV.

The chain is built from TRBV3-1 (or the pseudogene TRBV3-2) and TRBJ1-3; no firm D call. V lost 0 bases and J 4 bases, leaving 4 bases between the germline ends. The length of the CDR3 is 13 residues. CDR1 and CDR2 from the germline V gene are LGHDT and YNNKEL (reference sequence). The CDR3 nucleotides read TGTGCCAGCAGCCAAGAGCTCGGAAACACCATATATTTT. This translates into CASSQELGNTIYF.

CDR3 sequence (DNA): TGTGCCAGCCGTCAGGGGTTGAACACTGAAGCTTTCTTT. This translates into CASRQGLNTEAFF. This chain links TRBV18 with TRBJ1-1, with TRBD1 as a possible D gene (6 bases). Trimming left V 8 bases short and J 0 bases short, with 10 bases between. The CDR3 length is 13 residues. The germline gives CDR1 KGHSH, CDR2 LQKENI.

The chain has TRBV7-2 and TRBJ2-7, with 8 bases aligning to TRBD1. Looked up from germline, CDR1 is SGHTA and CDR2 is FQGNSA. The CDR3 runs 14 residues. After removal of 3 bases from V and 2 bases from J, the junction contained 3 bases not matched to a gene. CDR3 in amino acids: CASSLTTGAYEQYF. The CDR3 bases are TGTGCCAGCAGCTTGACGACAGGGGCCTACGAGCAGTACTTC. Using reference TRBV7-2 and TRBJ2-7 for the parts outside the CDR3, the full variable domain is GAGVSQSPSNKVTEKGKDVELRCDPISGHTALYWYRQSLGQGLEFLIYFQGNSAPDKSGLPSDRFSAERTGGSVSTLTIQRTQQEDSAVYLCASSLTTGAYEQYFGPGTRLTVT.

The CDR3 region is CASSQDLGGHPSRETQYF. DNA of the CDR3: TGTGCCAGCAGCCAAGATCTCGGAGGCCATCCCTCGAGGGAGACCCAGTACTTC. The chain has TRBV14 and TRBJ2-5; D is possibly TRBD2 (5 bases). V was trimmed by 0 bases and J by 5 bases, leaving 22 bases between them. Germline V gives CDR1 SGHDN, CDR2 FVKESK. The length of the CDR3 is 18 residues.

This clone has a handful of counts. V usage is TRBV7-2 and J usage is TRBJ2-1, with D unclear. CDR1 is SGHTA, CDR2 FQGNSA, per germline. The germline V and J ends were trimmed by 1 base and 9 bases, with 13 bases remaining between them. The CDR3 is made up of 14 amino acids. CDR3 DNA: TGTGCCAGCAGCTTAGAGCACTCACAGAGTGAGCAGTTCTTC. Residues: CASSLEHSQSEQFF.

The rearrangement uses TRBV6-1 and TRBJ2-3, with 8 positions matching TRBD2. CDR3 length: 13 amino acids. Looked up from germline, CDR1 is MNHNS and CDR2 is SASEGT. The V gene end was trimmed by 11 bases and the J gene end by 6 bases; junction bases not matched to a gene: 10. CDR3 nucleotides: TGTGCCGCCAGTACGGGAGGGGCGGATACGCAGTATTTT. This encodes CAASTGGADTQYF.

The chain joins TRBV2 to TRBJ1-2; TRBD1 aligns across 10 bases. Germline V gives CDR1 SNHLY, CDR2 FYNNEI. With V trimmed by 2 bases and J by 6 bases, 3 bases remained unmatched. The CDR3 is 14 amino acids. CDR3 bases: TGTGCCAGCAGTGAATCGGGGACAGGGGATGGCTACACCTTC. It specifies CASSESGTGDGYTF.

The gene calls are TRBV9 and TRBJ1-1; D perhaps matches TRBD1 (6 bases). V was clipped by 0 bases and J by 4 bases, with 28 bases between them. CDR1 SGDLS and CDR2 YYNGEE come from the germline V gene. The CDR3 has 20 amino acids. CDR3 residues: CASSVALGAPSEGEVTEAFF. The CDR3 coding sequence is TGTGCCAGCAGCGTAGCCCTAGGGGCCCCGAGTGAGGGGGAGGTCACTGAAGCTTTCTTT.

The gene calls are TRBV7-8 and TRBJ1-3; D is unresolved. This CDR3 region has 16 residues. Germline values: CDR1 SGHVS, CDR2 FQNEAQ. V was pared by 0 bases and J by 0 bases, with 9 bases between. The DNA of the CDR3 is TGTGCCAGCAGCTTAGCGAGAGGACCCTCTGGAAACACCATATATTTT. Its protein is CASSLARGPSGNTIYF.

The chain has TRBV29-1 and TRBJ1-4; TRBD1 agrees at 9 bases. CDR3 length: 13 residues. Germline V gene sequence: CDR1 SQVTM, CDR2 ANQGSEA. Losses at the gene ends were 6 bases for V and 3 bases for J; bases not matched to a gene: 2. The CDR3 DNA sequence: TGCAGCGTAGGGACAGGGTCTAATGAAAAACTGTTTTTT. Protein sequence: CSVGTGSNEKLFF.

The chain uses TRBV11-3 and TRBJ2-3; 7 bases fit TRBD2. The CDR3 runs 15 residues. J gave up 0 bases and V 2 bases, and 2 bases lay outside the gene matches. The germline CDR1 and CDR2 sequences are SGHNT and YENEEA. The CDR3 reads CASSLNSGSTDTQYF. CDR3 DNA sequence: TGTGCCAGCAGCTTAAATAGCGGGAGCACAGATACGCAGTATTTT.

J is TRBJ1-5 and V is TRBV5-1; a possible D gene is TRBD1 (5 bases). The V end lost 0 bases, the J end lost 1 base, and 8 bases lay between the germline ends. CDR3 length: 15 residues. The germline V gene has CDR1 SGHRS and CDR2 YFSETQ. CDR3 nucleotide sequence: TGCGCCAGCAGCTTGGAATGGGGCAGCAATCAGCCCCAGCATTTT. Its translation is CASSLEWGSNQPQHF.

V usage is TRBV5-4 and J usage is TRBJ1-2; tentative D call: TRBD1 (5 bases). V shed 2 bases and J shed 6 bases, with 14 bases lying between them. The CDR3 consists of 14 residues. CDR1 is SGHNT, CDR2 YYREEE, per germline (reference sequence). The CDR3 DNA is TGTGCCAGCAGCTTCGCGGCTCAGGGAGATGGCTACACCTTC. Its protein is CASSFAAQGDGYTF.

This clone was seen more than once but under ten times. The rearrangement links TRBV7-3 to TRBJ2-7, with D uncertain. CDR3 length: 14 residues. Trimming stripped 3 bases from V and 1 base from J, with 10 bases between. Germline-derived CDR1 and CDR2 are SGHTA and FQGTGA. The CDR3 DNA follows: TGTGCCAGCAGCTTCGGACGGTCATCCTACGAGCAGTACTTC. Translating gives CASSFGRSSYEQYF.

The CDR3 DNA is TGTGCCAGCAGCGTTCGGCAGGTTAGCACAGATACGCAGTATTTT. Its protein is CASSVRQVSTDTQYF. This chain joins TRBV9 and TRBJ2-3; no reliable D call. The CDR3 is 15 amino acids. Between the trimmed V and J ends, which lost 2 bases and 0 bases, there was a span of 10 bases. Germline CDR1 and CDR2: SGDLS and YYNGEE.

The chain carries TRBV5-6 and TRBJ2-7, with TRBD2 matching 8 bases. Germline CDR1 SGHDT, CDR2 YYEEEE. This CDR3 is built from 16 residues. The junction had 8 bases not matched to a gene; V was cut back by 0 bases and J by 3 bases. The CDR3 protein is CASSLAGAGAIYEQYF. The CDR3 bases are TGTGCCAGCAGCTTGGCCGGAGCGGGGGCGATCTACGAGCAGTACTTC.

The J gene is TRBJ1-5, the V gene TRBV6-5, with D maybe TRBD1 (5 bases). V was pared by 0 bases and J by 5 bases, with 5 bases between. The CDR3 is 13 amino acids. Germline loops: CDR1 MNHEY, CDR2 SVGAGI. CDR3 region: CASSYSGDQPQHF. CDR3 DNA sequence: TGTGCCAGCAGTTACTCGGGGGATCAGCCCCAGCATTTT.

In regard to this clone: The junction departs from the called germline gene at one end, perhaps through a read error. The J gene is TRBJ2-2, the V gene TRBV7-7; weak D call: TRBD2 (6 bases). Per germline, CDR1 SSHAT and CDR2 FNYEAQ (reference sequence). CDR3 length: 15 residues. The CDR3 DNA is TGTGCTAGCACCCTGGGACCGGAGGGCACCGGGGAGCTGTTTTTT. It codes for CASTLGPEGTGELFF.

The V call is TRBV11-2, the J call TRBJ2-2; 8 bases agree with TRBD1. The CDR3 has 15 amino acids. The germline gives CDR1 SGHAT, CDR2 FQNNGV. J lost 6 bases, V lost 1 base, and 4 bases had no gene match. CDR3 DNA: TGTGCCAGCAGCTTAGTTGTGACAGGGGCCGGGGAGCTGTTTTTT. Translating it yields CASSLVVTGAGELFF.

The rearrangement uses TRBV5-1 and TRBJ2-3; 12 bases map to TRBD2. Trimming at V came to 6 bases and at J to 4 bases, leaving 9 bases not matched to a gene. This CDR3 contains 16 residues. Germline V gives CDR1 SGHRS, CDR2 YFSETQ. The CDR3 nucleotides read TGCGCCAGCAACCCTAGCGGGGGGGCGGTCGCAGATACGCAGTATTTT. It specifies CASNPSGGAVADTQYF.

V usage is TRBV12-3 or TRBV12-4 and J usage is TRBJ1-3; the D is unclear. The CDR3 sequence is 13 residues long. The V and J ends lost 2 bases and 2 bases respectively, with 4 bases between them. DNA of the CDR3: TGTGCCAGCAGTTTACGCCCTGGAAACACCATATATTTT. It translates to CASSLRPGNTIYF.

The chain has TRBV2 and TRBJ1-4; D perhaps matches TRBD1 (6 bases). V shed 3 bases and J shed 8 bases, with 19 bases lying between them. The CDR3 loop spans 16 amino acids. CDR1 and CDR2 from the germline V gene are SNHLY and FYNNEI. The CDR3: CASSELAGGRGEKLFF. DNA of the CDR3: TGTGCCAGCAGTGAGCTAGCGGGGGGCAGAGGAGAAAAACTGTTTTTT.

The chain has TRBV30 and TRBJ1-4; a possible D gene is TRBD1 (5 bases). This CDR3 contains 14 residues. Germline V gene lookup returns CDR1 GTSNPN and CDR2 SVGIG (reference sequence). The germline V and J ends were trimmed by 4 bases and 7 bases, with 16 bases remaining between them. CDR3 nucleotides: TGTGCCTGGAATTACGGGACCAGAGCTGAAAAACTGTTTTTT. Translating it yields CAWNYGTRAEKLFF.